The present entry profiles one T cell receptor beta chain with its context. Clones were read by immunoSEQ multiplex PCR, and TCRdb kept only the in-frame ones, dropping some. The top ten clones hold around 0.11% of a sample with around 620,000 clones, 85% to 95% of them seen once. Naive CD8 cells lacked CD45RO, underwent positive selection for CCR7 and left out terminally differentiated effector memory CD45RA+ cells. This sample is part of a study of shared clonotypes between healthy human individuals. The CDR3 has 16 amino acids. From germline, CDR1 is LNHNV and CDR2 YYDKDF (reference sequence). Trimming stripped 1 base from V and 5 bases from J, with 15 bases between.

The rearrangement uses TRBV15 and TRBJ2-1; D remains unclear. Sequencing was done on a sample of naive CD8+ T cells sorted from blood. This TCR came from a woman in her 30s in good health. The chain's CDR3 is CATSRARLGLHNEQFF. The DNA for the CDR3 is TGTGCCACCAGCAGAGCTCGGTTGGGCCTTCACAATGAGCAGTTCTTC.